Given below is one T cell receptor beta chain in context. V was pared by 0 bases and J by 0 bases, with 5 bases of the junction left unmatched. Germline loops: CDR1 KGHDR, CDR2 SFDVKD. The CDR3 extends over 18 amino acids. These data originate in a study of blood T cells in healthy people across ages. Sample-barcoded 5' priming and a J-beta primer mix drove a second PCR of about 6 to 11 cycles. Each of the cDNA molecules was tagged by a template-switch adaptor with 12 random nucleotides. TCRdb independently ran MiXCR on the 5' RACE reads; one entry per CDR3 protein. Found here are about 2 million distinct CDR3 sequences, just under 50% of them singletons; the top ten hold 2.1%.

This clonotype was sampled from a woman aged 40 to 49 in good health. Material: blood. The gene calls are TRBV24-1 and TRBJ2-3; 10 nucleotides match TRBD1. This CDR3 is CATSDLTGQGGSTDTQYF. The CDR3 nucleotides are TGTGCCACCAGTGATTTGACAGGACAGGGGGGTAGCACAGATACGCAGTATTTT.